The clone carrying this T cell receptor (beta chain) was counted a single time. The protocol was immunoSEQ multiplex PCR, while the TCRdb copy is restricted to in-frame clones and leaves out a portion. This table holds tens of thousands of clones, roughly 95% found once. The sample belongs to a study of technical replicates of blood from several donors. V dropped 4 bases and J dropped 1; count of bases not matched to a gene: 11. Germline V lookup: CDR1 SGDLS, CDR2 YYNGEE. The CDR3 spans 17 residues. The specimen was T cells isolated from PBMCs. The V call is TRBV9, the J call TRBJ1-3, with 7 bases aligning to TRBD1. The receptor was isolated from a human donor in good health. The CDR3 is CASSPNTPGQSGNTIYF. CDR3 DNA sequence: TGTGCCAGCAGCCCCAATACCCCGGGACAGTCTGGAAACACCATATATTTT.